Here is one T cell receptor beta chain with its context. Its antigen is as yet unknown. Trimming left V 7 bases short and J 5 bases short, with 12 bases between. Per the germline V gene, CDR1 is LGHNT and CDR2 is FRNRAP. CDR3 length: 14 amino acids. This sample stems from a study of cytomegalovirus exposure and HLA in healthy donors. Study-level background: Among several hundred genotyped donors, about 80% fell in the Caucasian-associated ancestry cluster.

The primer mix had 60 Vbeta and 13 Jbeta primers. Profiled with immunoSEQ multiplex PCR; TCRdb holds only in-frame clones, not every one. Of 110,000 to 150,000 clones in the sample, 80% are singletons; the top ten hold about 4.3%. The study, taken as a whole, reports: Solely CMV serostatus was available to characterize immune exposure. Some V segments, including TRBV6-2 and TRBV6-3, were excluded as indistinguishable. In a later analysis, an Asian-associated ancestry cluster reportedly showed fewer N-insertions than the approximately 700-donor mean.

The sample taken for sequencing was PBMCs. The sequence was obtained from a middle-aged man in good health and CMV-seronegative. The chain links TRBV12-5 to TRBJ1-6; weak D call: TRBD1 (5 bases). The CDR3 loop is CASAGEVDNSPLHF. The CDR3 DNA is TGTGCTAGTGCGGGGGAGGTGGATAATTCACCCCTCCACTTT.